A single sample is the source of the 18 T cell receptor beta chains below, sequenced in a study of blood T cell repertoires in COVID-19. Assay used: immunoSEQ multiplex PCR; TCRdb lists only in-frame clones, some missing. The table records 95,000 to 150,000 clones, roughly 90% of them present only once. Sequenced: peripheral blood. These receptor sequences come from a man between 45 and 60 years old with acute or convalescent COVID-19.

The rearrangement links TRBV12-3 or TRBV12-4 to TRBJ2-7; D not certain. The CDR3 consists of 11 residues. V shed 3 bases and J shed 4 bases, with 4 bases lying between them. The CDR3 sequence: CASSFLYEQYF. In nucleotides, the CDR3 is TGTGCCAGCAGTTTCCTATACGAGCAGTACTTC.

There are a few counts of this clone. The chain joins TRBV4-3 to TRBJ1-1; 9 bases match TRBD1. CDR3 size: 15 residues. In germline, CDR1 is LGHNA, CDR2 YSLEER. Unmatched junction bases numbered 7, after V lost 0 bases and J lost 8 bases. CDR3 in amino acids: CASSQDRGQGDEAFF. The DNA for the CDR3 is TGCGCCAGCAGCCAAGATCGGGGACAGGGAGACGAAGCTTTCTTT.

The chain couples TRBV6-5 to TRBJ1-2, with D unclear. Between the trimmed V and J ends, which lost 0 bases and 8 bases, there was a span of 13 bases. Germline CDR1 MNHEY, CDR2 SVGAGI. The CDR3 is 14 residues long. This chain's CDR3 is CASSYSIVRGGYTF. DNA of the CDR3: TGTGCCAGCAGTTACTCAATTGTGCGAGGCGGCTACACCTTC.

J is TRBJ2-7 and V is TRBV5-4; 8 nucleotides agree with TRBD1. This CDR3 spans 15 amino acids. J gave up 0 bases and V 5 bases, and 7 bases lay outside the gene matches. CDR1 and CDR2 (germline): SGHNT, YYREEE (reference sequence). The CDR3 protein is CASSLGQGLSYEQYF. The CDR3 nucleotides read TGTGCCAGCAGTCTTGGACAGGGACTCTCCTACGAGCAGTACTTC.

The chain carries TRBV24-1 and TRBJ2-7; weak D call: TRBD2 (5 bases). The V gene lost 2 bases and the J gene lost 11 bases, with 12 bases spanning the gap. CDR3 length equals 12 residues. Germline lookup yields CDR1 KGHDR and CDR2 SFDVKD. This CDR3 reads CATSDWPAGEYF. CDR3 nucleotide sequence: TGTGCCACCAGTGATTGGCCTGCCGGGGAGTACTTC.

The rearrangement links TRBV25-1 to TRBJ1-1; 8 bases are a match to TRBD1. V shed 6 bases, J shed 12 bases, and the junction held 15 bases outside the gene matches. Germline V gene data show CDR1 as MGHDK and CDR2 as SYGVNS. The CDR3 spans 14 residues. The CDR3 region has the DNA TGTGCCAGCAGCTCAGGGGGCCGTGGGACAGGTCCTTTCTTT. Its translation: CASSSGGRGTGPFF.

This chain links TRBV5-4 with TRBJ2-2; 9 bases line up with TRBD2. V lost 4 bases to trimming and J lost 4 bases; unmatched junction nucleotides: 8. From germline, CDR1 is SGHNT and CDR2 YYREEE (reference sequence). This CDR3 region has 16 residues. CDR3 residues: CASSPLAGAPTGELFF. Written as DNA, the CDR3 is TGTGCCAGCAGCCCATTAGCGGGAGCGCCCACCGGGGAGCTGTTTTTT.

This clone was detected only a few times. The chain recombines TRBV14 with TRBJ2-7; D is ambiguous. V was trimmed by 2 bases and J by 6 bases, leaving 8 bases between them. Germline V lookup: CDR1 SGHDN, CDR2 FVKESK. CDR3 length: 12 residues. The CDR3 region has the DNA TGTGCCAGCAGCCAAATGTCTAGCGAGCAGTACTTC. Protein product: CASSQMSSEQYF.

The gene calls are TRBV23-1 and TRBJ1-1; 8 nucleotides align to TRBD1. TRBV23-1 is sorted into the ORF group, with uncertain function. V shed 2 bases, J shed 1 base, and the junction held 6 bases outside the gene matches. This CDR3 is built from 16 residues. CDR3 protein: CASSQDGQGENTEAFF. In nucleotides, the CDR3 is TGCGCCAGCAGTCAAGATGGACAGGGTGAGAACACTGAAGCTTTCTTT.

The rearrangement links TRBV18 to TRBJ2-2, with 10 positions matching TRBD2. V shed 4 bases and J 2 bases; nucleotides not matched to a gene: 1. Germline CDR1 and CDR2: KGHSH and LQKENI. CDR3 length: 15 amino acids. For the CDR3, the DNA is TGTGCCAGCTCACTAGCGGGAGGCAACACCGGGGAGCTGTTTTTT. As protein: CASSLAGGNTGELFF.

The chain joins TRBV6-5 to TRBJ2-2; D gene unclear. The germline V and J ends were trimmed by 2 bases and 10 bases, with 11 bases remaining between them. This CDR3 has 13 amino acids. The germline V gene encodes CDR1 MNHEY and CDR2 SVGAGI. CDR3 amino acids: CASSYTQLSELFF. Here the CDR3 DNA reads TGTGCCAGCAGTTACACGCAGTTATCGGAGCTGTTTTTT.

The chain couples TRBV3-1 (or the pseudogene TRBV3-2) to TRBJ1-2; 8 bases are shared with TRBD1. CDR1 and CDR2 (germline): LGHDT, YNNKEL (reference sequence). The CDR3 is 16 amino acids. With 4 bases clipped from V and 0 bases from J, the junction kept 7 bases outside the gene matches. The CDR3: CASSLRTGPANYGYTF. The DNA of the CDR3 is TGTGCCAGCAGCCTTCGGACAGGGCCAGCTAACTATGGCTACACCTTC.

The chain recombines TRBV19 with TRBJ2-7; tentatively, D is TRBD2 (5 bases). The CDR3 runs 14 residues. Trimming took off 7 bases at V and 0 bases at J, with 13 bases between the two ends. Germline V lookup: CDR1 LNHDA, CDR2 SQIVND (reference sequence). The CDR3 loop reads CASTWTAYSYEQYF. The CDR3 DNA follows: TGTGCCAGTACCTGGACTGCTTACTCCTACGAGCAGTACTTC.

The rearrangement joins TRBV4-2 to TRBJ2-3, with D hard to call. Germline CDR1 reads LGHNA; CDR2 reads YNFKEQ. Between the trimmed V and J ends, which lost 1 base and 1 base, there was a span of 12 bases. This CDR3 spans 16 amino acids. For the CDR3, the DNA is TGTGCCAGCAGCCAAGTGTCGGCGACTGGCACAGATACGCAGTATTTT. It specifies CASSQVSATGTDTQYF.

V is TRBV30 and J is TRBJ1-2; D perhaps matches TRBD1 (5 bases). CDR1 and CDR2 from the germline V gene are GTSNPN and SVGIG (reference sequence). Between the trimmed V and J ends, which lost 2 bases and 4 bases, there was a span of 20 bases. The CDR3 is 16 residues long. CDR3: CAWSFIHARVSYGYTF. DNA of the CDR3: TGTGCCTGGAGTTTCATTCACGCCAGGGTATCCTATGGCTACACCTTC. The variable domain in full, completed from reference TRBV30 and TRBJ1-2, reads SQTIHQWPATLVQPVGSPLSLECTVEGTSNPNLYWYRQAAGRGLQLLFYSVGIGQISSEVPQNLSASRPQDRQFILSSKKLLLSDSGFYLCAWSFIHARVSYGYTFGSGTRLTVV.

This sequence joins TRBV6-2 or TRBV6-3 and TRBJ1-3; a weak D match, TRBD1 (5 bases). The CDR3 consists of 14 residues. Germline lookup yields CDR1 MNHEY and CDR2 SVGEGT. V was cut by 2 bases and J by 1 base, with 6 bases left in between. In DNA form, the CDR3 reads TGTGCCAGCAGTTACACAGGATCTGGAAACACCATATATTTT. Translated, it gives CASSYTGSGNTIYF.

The chain couples TRBV6-2 or TRBV6-3 to TRBJ1-1; TRBD1 aligns across 7 bases. Germline V gene lookup returns CDR1 MNHEY and CDR2 SVGEGT. The CDR3 loop spans 15 amino acids. With 5 bases clipped from V and 0 bases from J, the junction kept 6 bases outside the gene matches. CDR3 bases: TGTGCCAGCAGTAAGGGACAGACCATGAACACTGAAGCTTTCTTT. As protein: CASSKGQTMNTEAFF.

V is TRBV12-3 or TRBV12-4 and J is TRBJ1-2; D unclear. Trimming took 0 bases from V and 6 from J, leaving 8 bases between them. The CDR3 consists of 13 residues. The CDR3 coding sequence is TGTGCCAGCAGTTTAGCGAGGGTGAATGGCTACACCTTC. It specifies CASSLARVNGYTF.